Below are 30 T cell receptor beta chains sequenced from a single sample in a study of T cells expressing NK-cell markers. TCRdb reprocessed the 5' RACE reads, with one entry per CDR3 protein and no DNA. The sample holds approximately 170,000 distinct CDR3 sequences. The sequencing sample was made of blood T cells: a sorted CD56 or NKG2C T cell subset, CD4+ or CD8+ T cells, or bulk PBMC T cells (not recorded which). The receptors here all came from a man aged 18-75 years in good health.

The chain joins TRBV11-2 to TRBJ2-2; the D gene TCRdb calls, TRBD1, cannot be checked with no DNA. Germline V gene sequence: CDR1 SGHAT, CDR2 FQNNGV. CDR3 length: 14 amino acids. The CDR3 loop reads CASRQRGRTGELFF.

The chain is built from TRBV5-1 and TRBJ2-5; as DNA is missing, the TRBD2 call by TCRdb cannot be tested. The CDR3 spans 18 residues. The germline V gene has CDR1 SGHRS and CDR2 YFSETQ. CDR3 protein: CASSLDTSGGLSMGTQYF.

CDR3: CASSPQTDSFYEQYF. The chain is built from TRBV9 and TRBJ2-7; TCRdb's assignment of TRBD1 cannot be checked, as there is no DNA. Per germline, CDR1 SGDLS and CDR2 YYNGEE. The CDR3 loop spans 15 amino acids.

J is TRBJ2-2 and V is TRBV12-3 or TRBV12-4. The length of the CDR3 is 13 residues. CDR3 sequence reads: CASSESNTGELFF.

The chain recombines TRBV2 with TRBJ2-3; TCRdb's D call of TRBD2 is untestable without DNA. The CDR3 has 17 residues. Germline V gene lookup returns CDR1 SNHLY and CDR2 FYNNEI. CDR3 sequence: CASSEAASGGGLDTQYF.

The chain employs TRBV29-1 and TRBJ2-7; the D call from TCRdb, TRBD1, cannot be confirmed without DNA. Germline CDR1 reads SQVTM; CDR2 reads ANQGSEA. This CDR3 comprises 12 residues. CDR3 residues: CSGGDRDYEQYF.

The V and J genes are TRBV3-1 and TRBJ1-1. The V gene's germline CDR1 is LGHDT and CDR2 YNNKEL (reference sequence). The CDR3 has 13 residues. The CDR3 protein is CASTRAVNTEAFF. The full variable domain, completed using reference TRBV3-1 and TRBJ1-1, is DTAVSQTPKYLVTQMGNDKSIKCEQNLGHDTMYWYKQDSKKFLKIMFSYNNKELIINETVPNRFSPKSPDKAHLNLHINSLELGDSAVYFCASTRAVNTEAFFGQGTRLTVV.

The chain carries TRBV30 and TRBJ2-2; no DNA is available, so the TRBD2 call from TCRdb remains unchecked. Germline V gene lookup returns CDR1 GTSNPN and CDR2 SVGIG (reference sequence). The CDR3 is 15 amino acids. The CDR3 here is CAWAGVGSETGELFF.

The CDR3 region is CSASPRGTEEWNYEQYF. The rearrangement joins TRBV20-1 to TRBJ2-7; TCRdb's D call of TRBD1 is untestable without DNA. Germline V gene lookup returns CDR1 DFQATT and CDR2 SNEGSKA (reference sequence). The CDR3 is 17 amino acids.

The chain uses TRBV2 and TRBJ1-4. The CDR3 contains 14 residues. CDR1 is SNHLY and CDR2 is FYNNEI in the germline V gene. The CDR3 sequence is CASSTRATNEKLFF. Complete variable domain (other parts from reference TRBV2 and TRBJ1-4): EPEVTQTPSHQVTQMGQEVILRCVPISNHLYFYWYRQILGQKVEFLVSFYNNEISEKSEIFDDQFSVERPDGSNFTLKIRSTKLEDSAMYFCASSTRATNEKLFFGSGTQLSVL.

This sequence joins TRBV25-1 and TRBJ2-7; TCRdb's assignment of TRBD1 cannot be checked, as there is no DNA. Germline-derived CDR1 and CDR2 are MGHDK and SYGVNS. The CDR3 has 14 residues. CDR3 sequence reads: CASRTTGATYEQYF.

The chain combines TRBV18 with TRBJ2-7; TCRdb gives TRBD1 as the D gene, but with no DNA this cannot be confirmed. CDR1 and CDR2 (germline): KGHSH, LQKENI. CDR3 length equals 14 residues. CDR3: CASSPGRATYEQYF.

The V call is TRBV12-3 or TRBV12-4, the J call TRBJ2-7; lacking DNA, the TRBD2 call made by TCRdb goes unchecked. This CDR3 has 14 amino acids. The CDR3 is CASSLGLAEYEQYF.

The chain is built from TRBV15 and TRBJ1-3; TCRdb's assignment of TRBD1 cannot be checked, as there is no DNA. The CDR3 sequence is 17 residues long. Germline CDR1 LNHNV, CDR2 YYDKDF (reference sequence). The CDR3 spells CATSRGIETDNGNTIYF.

The J gene is TRBJ1-1, the V gene TRBV28; checking the TCRdb D call of TRBD1 is not possible without DNA. The CDR3 has 13 residues. Looked up from germline, CDR1 is MDHEN and CDR2 is SYDVKM. This CDR3 reads CASSAPVRAEAFF.

The V gene is TRBV19, the J gene TRBJ2-1; the D call of TRBD2 rests on TCRdb alone, since no DNA is present to check it. This CDR3 region has 15 residues. Per the germline V gene, CDR1 is LNHDA and CDR2 is SQIVND (reference sequence). The CDR3 sequence is CASSLTSGGDDEQFF.

The chain joins TRBV6-1 to TRBJ2-7. Germline values: CDR1 MNHNS, CDR2 SASEGT. The CDR3 spans 14 residues. The CDR3: CASSEALLAYEQYF.

This chain links TRBV5-6 with TRBJ1-3. The CDR3 sequence is 15 residues long. Germline V gene data show CDR1 as SGHDT and CDR2 as YYEEEE. CDR3 sequence: CASSLDRESGNTIYF.

The chain carries TRBV7-8 and TRBJ2-7; as DNA is missing, the TRBD1 call by TCRdb cannot be tested. From germline, CDR1 is SGHVS and CDR2 FQNEAQ. This CDR3 contains 17 residues. CDR3 loop: CASSRPGGGEISYEQYF.

The chain joins TRBV6-1 to TRBJ2-2. Germline assignment: CDR1 MNHNS and CDR2 SASEGT. This CDR3 spans 15 amino acids. The CDR3 loop reads CASRDRKTNTGELFF.

The chain links TRBV2 to TRBJ2-2. Germline CDR1 and CDR2: SNHLY and FYNNEI. The CDR3 runs to 15 residues. The CDR3 sequence is CASSLAGGTGGELFF.

The chain is built from TRBV9 and TRBJ2-5; TCRdb selects TRBD2, and the lack of DNA leaves this call unchecked. This CDR3 contains 16 residues. Germline CDR1 reads SGDLS; CDR2 reads YYNGEE. The CDR3: CASSVFSGAGQETQYF.

CDR3 sequence: CASTPPRAMETQYF. This chain uses TRBV2 with TRBJ2-5; TCRdb's D call, TRBD1, is unchecked because there is no DNA. The CDR3 covers 14 residues. CDR1 and CDR2 from the germline V gene are SNHLY and FYNNEI.

The V and J genes are TRBV9 and TRBJ2-7; TCRdb's assignment of TRBD2 cannot be checked, as there is no DNA. This CDR3 is 16 amino acids long. Germline loops: CDR1 SGDLS, CDR2 YYNGEE. The CDR3 sequence: CASSSGTSGAYLQQYF.

The chain employs TRBV28 and TRBJ2-7. The V gene's germline CDR1 is MDHEN and CDR2 SYDVKM. CDR3 length: 13 amino acids. CDR3: CASRKGSYYEQYF.

This chain connects TRBV10-3 to TRBJ1-1. There are 12 residues in the CDR3. The germline V gene has CDR1 ENHRY and CDR2 SYGVKD. The CDR3 reads CAISKGATEAFF.

V is TRBV28 and J is TRBJ2-4; the D gene TCRdb calls, TRBD1, cannot be checked with no DNA. Germline V gene lookup returns CDR1 MDHEN and CDR2 SYDVKM. The CDR3 is made up of 16 amino acids. The CDR3 region is CASSYRQGAAKNIQYF.

The chain has TRBV19 and TRBJ2-2; the D call of TRBD2 rests on TCRdb alone, since no DNA is present to check it. The CDR3 is made up of 16 amino acids. CDR1 and CDR2 (germline): LNHDA, SQIVND (reference sequence). CDR3 protein: CASMRGGNMNTGELFF. Full variable domain (remainder filled in from reference TRBV19 and TRBJ2-2): DGGITQSPKYLFRKEGQNVTLSCEQNLNHDAMYWYRQDPGQGLRLIYYSQIVNDFQKGDIAEGYSVSREKKESFPLTVTSAQKNPTAFYLCASMRGGNMNTGELFFGEGSRLTVL.

V and J are TRBV20-1 and TRBJ1-2. Germline CDR1 is DFQATT and CDR2 is SNEGSKA (reference sequence). This CDR3 is built from 12 residues. The CDR3 spells CSAELGIYGYTF.

The chain joins TRBV20-1 to TRBJ2-1; the D call from TCRdb, TRBD2, cannot be confirmed without DNA. This CDR3 is built from 14 residues. CDR1 DFQATT and CDR2 SNEGSKA come from the germline V gene (reference sequence). CDR3 amino acids: CSVPGDYSYNEQFF.